This entry lists 15 T cell receptor beta chains sequenced from one sample in a study of T cells in Graves' hyperthyroidism and ophthalmopathy. What was amplified from RNA transcripts were TCR beta CDR3 regions. The TCR CDR3 first-round RT-PCR relied on the HTBI primer set. Using its own MiXCR run on the multiplex PCR reads, TCRdb lists one record per CDR3 protein. The sample carries about 500,000 distinct CDR3 sequences, 15% to 20% recorded once. Sequences were obtained from blood. These TCRs come from a woman in her 30s with Graves' ophthalmopathy.

The table lists this clonotype with many counts. This sequence joins TRBV12-3 or TRBV12-4 and TRBJ2-5, with TRBD1 identical over 8 bases. The V gene end was trimmed by 5 bases and the J gene end by 5 bases; junction bases not matched to a gene: 13. The CDR3 is 16 residues long. The CDR3 region has the DNA TGTGCCAGCAGTCGAACAACCAGGGGGCTTTGGGAGACCCAGTACTTC. This codes for CASSRTTRGLWETQYF.

This clonotype was recorded many times. The chain carries TRBV9 and TRBJ2-7; the D gene is possibly TRBD1 (6 bases). In germline, CDR1 is SGDLS, CDR2 YYNGEE. With 0 bases removed from V and 3 bases from J, the gap between germline ends came to 7 bases. The CDR3 contains 13 residues. CDR3 amino acids: CASSVDRDYEQYF. CDR3 bases: TGTGCCAGCAGCGTAGACAGGGACTACGAGCAGTACTTC.

The rearrangement links TRBV6-1 to TRBJ2-1; 10 nucleotides agree with TRBD2. Germline V gene sequence: CDR1 MNHNS, CDR2 SASEGT. V trimming: 8 bases; J trimming: 7 bases; junction bases outside the gene matches: 5. The CDR3 has 13 amino acids. CDR3 sequence: CASEREGHNEQFF. The CDR3 DNA is TGTGCCAGCGAGCGGGAGGGCCATAATGAGCAGTTCTTC.

The chain links TRBV27 to TRBJ1-4; 9 nucleotides align to TRBD1. The CDR3 consists of 14 residues. The ends lost 4 bases at V and 7 bases at J; junction bases unmatched: 4. Germline V lookup: CDR1 MNHEY, CDR2 SMNVEV (reference sequence). In DNA form, the CDR3 reads TGTGCCAGCAGTTGGGGACAGGGAGGTGAAAAACTGTTTTTT. It encodes CASSWGQGGEKLFF.

This clonotype was counted a few times. This chain's CDR3 is CSVYRGGAGVSQTQYF. The CDR3 coding sequence is TGCAGCGTTTACCGGGGAGGAGCGGGAGTTTCTCAGACCCAGTACTTC. This chain joins TRBV29-1 and TRBJ2-5, with 8 bases identical to TRBD2. This CDR3 is built from 16 residues. V lost 5 bases and J lost 6; bases outside the gene matches: 17. Germline CDR1 SQVTM, CDR2 ANQGSEA.

The sample holds a few counts of this clonotype. The CDR3 here is CSAPRHTRGYTF. The CDR3 DNA sequence: TGCAGTGCACCCCGACACACTAGGGGCTACACCTTC. The chain links TRBV20-1 to TRBJ1-2, with D uncertain. The CDR3 length is 12 residues. Deletions cut 6 bases from V and 8 bases from J, with 16 bases between. Germline assignment: CDR1 DFQATT and CDR2 SNEGSKA (reference sequence).

This clonotype was seen at least ten times. This chain links TRBV11-2 with TRBJ1-5, with TRBD1 as a possible D gene (6 bases). CDR1 SGHAT and CDR2 FQNNGV come from the germline V gene. CDR3 size: 13 residues. The V end lost 5 bases, the J end lost 3 bases, and 8 bases lay between the germline ends. The CDR3 loop reads CASSGDNNQPQHF. In DNA form, the CDR3 reads TGTGCCAGCAGCGGGGACAACAATCAGCCCCAGCATTTT.

This clonotype has a count of ten or more. The genes are TRBV7-2 and TRBJ1-6; 8 positions match TRBD1. V was clipped by 7 bases and J by 7 bases; unmatched bases: 6. Germline assignment: CDR1 SGHTA and CDR2 FQGNSA. This CDR3 spans 14 amino acids. CDR3 DNA: TGTGCCAGCACCACTCGGACAGGGAATTCACCCCTCCACTTT. This translates into CASTTRTGNSPLHF.

This chain links TRBV13 with TRBJ2-2, with TRBD1 identical over 7 bases. The CDR3 extends over 16 amino acids. Germline CDR1 reads PRHDT; CDR2 reads FYEKMQ (reference sequence). The trim removed 4 bases at V and 6 bases at J, leaving 11 bases unmatched. CDR3 bases: TGTGCCAGCAGCTCCGGCGACAGGGTTCTCTCCGGGGAGCTGTTTTTT. Amino acids: CASSSGDRVLSGELFF.

This clonotype has at least ten counts. The chain recombines TRBV6-2 or TRBV6-3 with TRBJ2-7; D uncertain. The CDR3 length is 10 residues. Germline CDR1 MNHEY, CDR2 SVGEGT. The CDR3: CAVGLYEQYF. The CDR3 coding sequence is TGTGCTGTGGGCCTCTACGAGCAGTACTTC.

The table lists this clonotype with a count of one. This chain uses TRBV9 with TRBJ2-3; a possible D gene is TRBD2 (5 bases). The CDR3 is made up of 16 amino acids. V lost 4 bases to trimming and J lost 2 bases, with 17 bases between them. CDR1 is SGDLS, CDR2 YYNGEE, per germline. Here the CDR3 DNA reads TGTGCCAGCAGCCGGAATCGAGCGGCACCCACAGATACGCAGTATTTT. This gives the protein CASSRNRAAPTDTQYF.

This clonotype occurred many times. The rearrangement joins TRBV2 to TRBJ2-1; TRBD2 aligns across 8 bases. The V gene's germline CDR1 is SNHLY and CDR2 FYNNEI. With V trimmed by 6 bases and J by 14 bases, 9 bases remained unmatched. The CDR3 has 12 amino acids. The CDR3 is CASRGGGLGKFF. The DNA of the CDR3 is TGTGCCAGCAGGGGAGGGGGACTAGGCAAGTTCTTC.

CDR3 sequence: CASSLLLGETQYF. The CDR3 bases are TGTGCCAGCAGCTTGTTATTAGGAGAGACCCAGTACTTC. V and J are TRBV5-6 and TRBJ2-5; D gene uncertain. The V end lost 1 base, the J end lost 4 bases, and 8 bases lay between the germline ends. The CDR3 is made up of 13 amino acids. From germline, CDR1 is SGHDT and CDR2 YYEEEE.

This clonotype was seen many times. V is TRBV20-1 and J is TRBJ1-2; 9 nucleotides align to TRBD1. V lost 6 bases, J lost 4 bases, and 15 bases stayed unmatched. CDR3 size: 16 residues. CDR1 DFQATT and CDR2 SNEGSKA come from the germline V gene (reference sequence). CDR3 region: CSAVQGAASSSYGYTF. CDR3 coding DNA: TGCAGTGCGGTACAGGGGGCCGCAAGTTCTTCCTATGGCTACACCTTC.

The gene calls are TRBV4-2 and TRBJ1-2; D is perhaps TRBD1 (6 bases). CDR1 is LGHNA, CDR2 YNFKEQ, per germline. The V end was cut by 6 bases, the J end by 2 bases, with 16 bases between. The CDR3 length is 15 residues. CDR3: CASSLPRTGNYGYTF. CDR3 coding DNA: TGTGCCAGCAGTCTACCCCGTACAGGGAACTATGGCTACACCTTC.